What follows is one T cell receptor (beta chain) and its context. The record originates from a study of tumor-infiltrating lymphocytes in oesophageal squamous cell carcinoma. Using its own MiXCR run on the PCR reads, TCRdb lists one record per CDR3 protein. The sample consists of 20,000 or so distinct CDR3 sequences, roughly a third of them appearing once. The germline CDR1 and CDR2 sequences are SGHVS and FNYEAQ. This CDR3 comprises 18 residues. The material sequenced was esophageal tumor tissue. This receptor was identified in a female donor with esophageal squamous cell carcinoma. V gene TRBV7-6 combines with J gene TRBJ2-4, with 7 positions matching TRBD1. The DNA end is a closer match to TRBJ1-2, so the J assignment may be wrong. CDR3 sequence: CASSLAPSQGPTQRGYTF. The CDR3 coding sequence is TGTGCCAGCAGCTTAGCCCCATCACAGGGGCCCACGCAGCGTGGCTACACCTTC.